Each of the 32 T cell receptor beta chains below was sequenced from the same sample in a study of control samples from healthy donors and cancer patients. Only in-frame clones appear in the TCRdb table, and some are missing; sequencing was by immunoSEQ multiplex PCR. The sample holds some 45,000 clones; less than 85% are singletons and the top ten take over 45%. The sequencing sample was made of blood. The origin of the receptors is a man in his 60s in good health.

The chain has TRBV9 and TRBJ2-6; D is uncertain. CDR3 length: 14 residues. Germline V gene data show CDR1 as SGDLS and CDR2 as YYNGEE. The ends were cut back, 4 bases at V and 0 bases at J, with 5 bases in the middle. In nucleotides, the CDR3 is TGTGCCAGCAGCCCCGTCTCTGGGGCCAACGTCCTGACTTTC. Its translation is CASSPVSGANVLTF.

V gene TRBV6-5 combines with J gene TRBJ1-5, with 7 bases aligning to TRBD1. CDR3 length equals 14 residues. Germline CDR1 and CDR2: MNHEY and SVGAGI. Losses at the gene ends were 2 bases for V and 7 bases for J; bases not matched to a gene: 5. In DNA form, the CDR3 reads TGTGCCAGCAGTTACGGGCAGGGGGGACAGCCCCAGCATTTT. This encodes CASSYGQGGQPQHF.

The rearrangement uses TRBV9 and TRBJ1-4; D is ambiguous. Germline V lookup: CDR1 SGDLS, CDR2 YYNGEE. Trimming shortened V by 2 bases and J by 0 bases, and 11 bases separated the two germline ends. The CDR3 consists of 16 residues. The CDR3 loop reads CASSVAAYSTNEKLFF. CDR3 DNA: TGTGCCAGCAGCGTGGCCGCTTATTCAACTAATGAAAAACTGTTTTTT. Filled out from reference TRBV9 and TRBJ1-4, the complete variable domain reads DSGVTQTPKHLITATGQRVTLRCSPRSGDLSVYWYQQSLDQGLQFLIQYYNGEERAKGNILERFSAQQFPDLHSELNLSSLELGDSALYFCASSVAAYSTNEKLFFGSGTQLSVL.

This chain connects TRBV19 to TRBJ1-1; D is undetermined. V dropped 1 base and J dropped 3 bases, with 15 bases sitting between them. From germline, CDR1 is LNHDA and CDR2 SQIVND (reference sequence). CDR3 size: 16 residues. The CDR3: CASSIGYSRRDTEAFF. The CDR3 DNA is TGTGCCAGTAGTATAGGGTACAGCAGGAGGGACACTGAAGCTTTCTTT.

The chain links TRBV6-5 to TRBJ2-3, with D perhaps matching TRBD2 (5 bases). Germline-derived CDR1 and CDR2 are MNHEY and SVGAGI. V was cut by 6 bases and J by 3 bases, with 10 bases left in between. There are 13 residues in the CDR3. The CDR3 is CASSRTGTDTQYF. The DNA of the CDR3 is TGTGCCAGCAGCCGCACGGGGACAGATACGCAGTATTTT.

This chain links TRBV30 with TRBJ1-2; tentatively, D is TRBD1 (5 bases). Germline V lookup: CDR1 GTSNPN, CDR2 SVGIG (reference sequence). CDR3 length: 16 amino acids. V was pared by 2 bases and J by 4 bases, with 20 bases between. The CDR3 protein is CAWSRRGPRAVYGYTF. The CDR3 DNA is TGTGCCTGGAGTAGAAGAGGCCCCAGGGCCGTCTATGGCTACACCTTC.

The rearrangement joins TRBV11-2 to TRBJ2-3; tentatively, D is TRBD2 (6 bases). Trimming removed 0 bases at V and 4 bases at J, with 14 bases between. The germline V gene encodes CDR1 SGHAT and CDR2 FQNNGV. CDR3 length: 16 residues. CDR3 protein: CASSLEGGARSDTQYF. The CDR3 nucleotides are TGTGCCAGCAGCTTAGAAGGCGGGGCGAGATCAGATACGCAGTATTTT.

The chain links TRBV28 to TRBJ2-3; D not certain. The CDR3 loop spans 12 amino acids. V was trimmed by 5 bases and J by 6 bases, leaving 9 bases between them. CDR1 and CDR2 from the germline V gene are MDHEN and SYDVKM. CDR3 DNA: TGTGCCAGCAGTACGATTGGGGATACGCAGTATTTT. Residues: CASSTIGDTQYF. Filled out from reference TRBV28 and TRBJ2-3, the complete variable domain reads DVKVTQSSRYLVKRTGEKVFLECVQDMDHENMFWYRQDPGLGLRLIYFSYDVKMKEKGDIPEGYSVSREKKERFSLILESASTNQTSMYLCASSTIGDTQYFGPGTRLTVL.

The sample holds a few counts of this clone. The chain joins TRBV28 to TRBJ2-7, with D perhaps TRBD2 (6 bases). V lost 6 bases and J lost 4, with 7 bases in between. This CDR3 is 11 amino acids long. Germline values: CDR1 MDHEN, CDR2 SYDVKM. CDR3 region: CASRGGYEQYF. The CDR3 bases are TGTGCCAGCAGAGGAGGGTACGAGCAGTACTTC.

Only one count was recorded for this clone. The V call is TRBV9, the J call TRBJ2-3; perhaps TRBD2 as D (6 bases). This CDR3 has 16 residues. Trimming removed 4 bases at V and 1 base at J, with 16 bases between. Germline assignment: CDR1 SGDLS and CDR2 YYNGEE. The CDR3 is CASSPGLPPGTDTQYF. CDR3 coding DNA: TGTGCCAGCAGCCCGGGACTGCCCCCTGGCACAGATACGCAGTATTTT.

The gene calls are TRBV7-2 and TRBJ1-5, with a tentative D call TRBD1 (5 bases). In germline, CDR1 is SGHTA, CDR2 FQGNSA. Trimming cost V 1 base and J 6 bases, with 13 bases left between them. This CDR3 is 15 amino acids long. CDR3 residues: CASSLEVRVGQPQHF. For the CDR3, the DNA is TGTGCCAGCAGCTTAGAGGTCAGGGTTGGTCAGCCCCAGCATTTT.

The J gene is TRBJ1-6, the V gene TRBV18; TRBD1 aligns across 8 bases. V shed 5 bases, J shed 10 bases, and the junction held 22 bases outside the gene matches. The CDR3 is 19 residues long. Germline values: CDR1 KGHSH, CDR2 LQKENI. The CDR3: CASSSQTTRTGRSSSPLHF. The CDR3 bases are TGTGCCAGCTCATCCCAGACCACCCGGACAGGGAGGTCAAGCTCACCCCTCCACTTT.

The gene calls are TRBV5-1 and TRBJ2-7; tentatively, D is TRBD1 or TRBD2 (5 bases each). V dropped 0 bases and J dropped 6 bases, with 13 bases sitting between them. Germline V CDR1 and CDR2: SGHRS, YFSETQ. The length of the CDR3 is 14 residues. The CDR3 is CASSLAVSGTEQYF. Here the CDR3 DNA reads TGCGCCAGCAGCTTGGCCGTATCAGGGACCGAGCAGTACTTC.

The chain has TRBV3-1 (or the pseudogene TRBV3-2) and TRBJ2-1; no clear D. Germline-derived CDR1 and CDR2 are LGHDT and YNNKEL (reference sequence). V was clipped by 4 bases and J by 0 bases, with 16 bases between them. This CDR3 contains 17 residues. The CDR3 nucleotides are TGTGCCAGCAGCCCGATTCGTGTGGAAAGCTCCTACAATGAGCAGTTCTTC. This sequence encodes CASSPIRVESSYNEQFF.

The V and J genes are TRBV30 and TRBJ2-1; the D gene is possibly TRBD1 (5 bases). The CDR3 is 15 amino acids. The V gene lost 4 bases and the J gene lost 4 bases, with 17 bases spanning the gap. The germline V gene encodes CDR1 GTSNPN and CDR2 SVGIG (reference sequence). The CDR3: CAWKSWGDRYNEQFF. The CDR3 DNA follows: TGTGCCTGGAAGAGCTGGGGCGACAGATACAATGAGCAGTTCTTC.

The CDR3 loop is CASSRSRGSNSPLHF. CDR3 DNA sequence: TGTGCCAGCAGCCGCTCCAGGGGGAGTAATTCACCCCTCCACTTT. The genes are TRBV3-1 (or the pseudogene TRBV3-2) and TRBJ1-6; 7 bases match TRBD1. This CDR3 is built from 15 residues. Germline loops: CDR1 LGHDT, CDR2 YNNKEL (reference sequence). Germline trimming cut 4 bases from V and 6 bases from J; bases unmatched to any gene: 6.

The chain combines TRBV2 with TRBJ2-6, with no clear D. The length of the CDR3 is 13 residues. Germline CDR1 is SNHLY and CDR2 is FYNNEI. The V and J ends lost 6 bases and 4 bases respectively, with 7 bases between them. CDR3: CASRGLGANVLTF. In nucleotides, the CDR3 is TGTGCCAGCAGGGGCCTCGGGGCCAACGTCCTGACTTTC.

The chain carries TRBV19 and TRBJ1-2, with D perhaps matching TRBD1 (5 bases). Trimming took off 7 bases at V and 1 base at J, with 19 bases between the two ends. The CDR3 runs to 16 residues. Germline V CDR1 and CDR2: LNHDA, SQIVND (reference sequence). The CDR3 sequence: CASNQGDGKSNYGYTF. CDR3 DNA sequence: TGTGCCAGTAATCAGGGCGACGGCAAGAGTAACTATGGCTACACCTTC.

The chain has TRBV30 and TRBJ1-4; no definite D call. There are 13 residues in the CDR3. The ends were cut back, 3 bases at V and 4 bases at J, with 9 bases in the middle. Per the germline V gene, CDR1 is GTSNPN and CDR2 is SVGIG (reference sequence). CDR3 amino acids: CAWRKQLNEKLFF. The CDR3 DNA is TGTGCCTGGAGAAAACAGCTTAATGAAAAACTGTTTTTT.

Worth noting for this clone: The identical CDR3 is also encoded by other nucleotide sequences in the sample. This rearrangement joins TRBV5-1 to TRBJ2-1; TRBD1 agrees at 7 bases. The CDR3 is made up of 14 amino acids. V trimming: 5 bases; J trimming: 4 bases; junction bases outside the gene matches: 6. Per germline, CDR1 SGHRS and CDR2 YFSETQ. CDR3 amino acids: CASRPGTDYNEQFF. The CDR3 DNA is TGCGCCAGCAGGCCCGGGACAGATTACAATGAGCAGTTCTTC.

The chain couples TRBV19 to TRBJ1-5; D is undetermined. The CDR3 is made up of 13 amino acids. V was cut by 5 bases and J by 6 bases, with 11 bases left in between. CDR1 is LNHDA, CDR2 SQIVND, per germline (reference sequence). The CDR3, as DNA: TGTGCCAGTAGTCCCCGAACCCTTCAGCCCCAGCATTTT. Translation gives CASSPRTLQPQHF. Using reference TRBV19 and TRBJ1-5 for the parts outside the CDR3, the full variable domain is DGGITQSPKYLFRKEGQNVTLSCEQNLNHDAMYWYRQDPGQGLRLIYYSQIVNDFQKGDIAEGYSVSREKKESFPLTVTSAQKNPTAFYLCASSPRTLQPQHFGDGTRLSIL.

The CDR3 DNA follows: TGCGCCAGCAGCTTTGGGGCTAACTATGGCTACACCTTC. It yields the protein CASSFGANYGYTF. The V gene is TRBV5-1, the J gene TRBJ1-2; unclear D gene. The V end lost 2 bases, the J end lost 0 bases, and 5 bases lay between the germline ends. Germline V gene data show CDR1 as SGHRS and CDR2 as YFSETQ. CDR3 size: 13 residues.

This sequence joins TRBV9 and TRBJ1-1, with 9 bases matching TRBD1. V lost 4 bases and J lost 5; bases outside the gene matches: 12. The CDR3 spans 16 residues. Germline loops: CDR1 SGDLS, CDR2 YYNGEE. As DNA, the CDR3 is TGTGCCAGCAGCCCCCGGGACAGGGCCTGGGGAACTGAAGCTTTCTTT. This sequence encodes CASSPRDRAWGTEAFF.

The CDR3 sequence: CASSSTTGTSGRHEQFF. In DNA form, the CDR3 reads TGTGCCAGCAGTTCGACGACCGGGACTAGCGGGAGGCATGAGCAGTTCTTC. The chain is built from TRBV28 and TRBJ2-1, with TRBD2 matching 15 bases. The trim removed 4 bases at V and 8 bases at J, leaving 9 bases unmatched. CDR1 and CDR2 (germline): MDHEN, SYDVKM. The CDR3 has 17 residues.

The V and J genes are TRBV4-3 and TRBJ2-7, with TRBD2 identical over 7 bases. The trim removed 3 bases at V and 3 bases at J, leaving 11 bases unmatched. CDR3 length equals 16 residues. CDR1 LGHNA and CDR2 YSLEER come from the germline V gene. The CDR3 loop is CASSQGVAGRFYEQYF. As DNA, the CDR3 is TGCGCCAGCAGCCAGGGGGTAGCGGGCCGCTTCTACGAGCAGTACTTC.

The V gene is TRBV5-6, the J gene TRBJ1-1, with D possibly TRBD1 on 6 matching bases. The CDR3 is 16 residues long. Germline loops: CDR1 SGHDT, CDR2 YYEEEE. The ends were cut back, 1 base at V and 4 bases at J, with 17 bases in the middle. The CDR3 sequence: CASSLLGSGDGTEAFF. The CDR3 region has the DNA TGTGCCAGCAGCTTGTTGGGCTCAGGGGACGGCACTGAAGCTTTCTTT.

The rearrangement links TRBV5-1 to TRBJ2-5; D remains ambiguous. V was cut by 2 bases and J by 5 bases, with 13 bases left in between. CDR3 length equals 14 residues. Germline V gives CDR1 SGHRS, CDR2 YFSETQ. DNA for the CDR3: TGCGCCAGCAGCTTTATGCCGGGTGAGGAGACCCAGTACTTC. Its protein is CASSFMPGEETQYF.

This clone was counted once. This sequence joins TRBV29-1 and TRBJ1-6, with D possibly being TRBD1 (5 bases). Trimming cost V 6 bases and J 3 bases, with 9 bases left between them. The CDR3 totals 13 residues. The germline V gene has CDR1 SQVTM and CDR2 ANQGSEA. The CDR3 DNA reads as TGCAGCGTGAAACAGGACTATAATTCACCCCTCCACTTT. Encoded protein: CSVKQDYNSPLHF.

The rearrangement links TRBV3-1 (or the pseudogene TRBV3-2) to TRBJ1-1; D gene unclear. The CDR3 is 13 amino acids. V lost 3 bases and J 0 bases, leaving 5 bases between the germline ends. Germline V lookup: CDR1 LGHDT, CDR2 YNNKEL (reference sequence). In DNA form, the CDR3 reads TGTGCCAGCAGCCAGACCATGAACACTGAAGCTTTCTTT. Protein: CASSQTMNTEAFF.

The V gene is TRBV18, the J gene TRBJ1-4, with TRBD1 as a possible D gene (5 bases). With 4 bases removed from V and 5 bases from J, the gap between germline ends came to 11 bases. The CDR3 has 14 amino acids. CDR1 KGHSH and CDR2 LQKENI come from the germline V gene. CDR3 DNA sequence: TGTGCCAGCTCACGGGGGGTGCCAAATGAAAAACTGTTTTTT. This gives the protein CASSRGVPNEKLFF. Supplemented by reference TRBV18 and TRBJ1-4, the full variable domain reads NAGVMQNPRHLVRRRGQEARLRCSPMKGHSHVYWYRQLPEEGLKFMVYLQKENIIDESGMPKERFSAEFPKEGPSILRIQQVVRGDSAAYFCASSRGVPNEKLFFGSGTQLSVL.

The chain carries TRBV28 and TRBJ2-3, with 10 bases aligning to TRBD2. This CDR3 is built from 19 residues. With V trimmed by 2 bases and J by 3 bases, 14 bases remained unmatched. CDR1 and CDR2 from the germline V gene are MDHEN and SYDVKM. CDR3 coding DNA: TGTGCCAGCAGTTTAACCATCCTGATAAGCGGGAGGGCGACAGATACGCAGTATTTT. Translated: CASSLTILISGRATDTQYF.

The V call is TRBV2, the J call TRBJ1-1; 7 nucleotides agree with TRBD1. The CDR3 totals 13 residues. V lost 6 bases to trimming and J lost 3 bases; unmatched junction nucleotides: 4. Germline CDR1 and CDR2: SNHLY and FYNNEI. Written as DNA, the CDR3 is TGTGCCAGCAGCCGGGACAGCTACACTGAAGCTTTCTTT. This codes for CASSRDSYTEAFF.